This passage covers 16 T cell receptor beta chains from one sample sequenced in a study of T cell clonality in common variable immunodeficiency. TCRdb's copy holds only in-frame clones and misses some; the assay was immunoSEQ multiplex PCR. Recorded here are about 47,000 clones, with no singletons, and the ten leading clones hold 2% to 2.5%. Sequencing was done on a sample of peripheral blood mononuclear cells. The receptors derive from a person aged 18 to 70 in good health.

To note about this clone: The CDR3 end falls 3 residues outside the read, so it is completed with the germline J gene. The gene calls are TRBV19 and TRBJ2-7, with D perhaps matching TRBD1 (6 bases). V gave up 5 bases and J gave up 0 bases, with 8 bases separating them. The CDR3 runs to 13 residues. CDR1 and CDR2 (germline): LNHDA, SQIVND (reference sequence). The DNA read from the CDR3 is TGTGCCAGTAGTCAACAGGGCTCCTACGAG. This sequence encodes CASSQQGSYE. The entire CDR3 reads CASSQQGSYEQYF.

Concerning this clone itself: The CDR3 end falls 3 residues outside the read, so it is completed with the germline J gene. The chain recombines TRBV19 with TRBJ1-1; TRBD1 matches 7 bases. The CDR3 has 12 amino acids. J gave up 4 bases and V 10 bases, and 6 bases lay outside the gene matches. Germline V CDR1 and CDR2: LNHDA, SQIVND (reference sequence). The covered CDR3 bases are TGTGCCACCGTGACAGGGAGCACTGAA. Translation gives CATVTGSTE. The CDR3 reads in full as CATVTGSTEAFF.

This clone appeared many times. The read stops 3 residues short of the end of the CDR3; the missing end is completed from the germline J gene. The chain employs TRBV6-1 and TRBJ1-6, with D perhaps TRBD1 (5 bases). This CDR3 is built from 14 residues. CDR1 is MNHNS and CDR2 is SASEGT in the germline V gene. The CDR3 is CASSESRVVETLHF. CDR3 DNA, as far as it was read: TGTGCCAGCAGTGAAAGCAGGGTTGTCGAAACC.

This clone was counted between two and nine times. The sequenced part of the CDR3 DNA is TGTGCCAGCAGTGAACTTAGGGGTGGCGGGGAG. It yields the protein CASSELRGGGE. The entire CDR3 protein reads CASSELRGGGELFF. The rearrangement uses TRBV2 and TRBJ2-2, with D perhaps TRBD1 (5 bases). The CDR3 goes on 3 residues after the read ends, and that part is filled in from the germline J gene. The CDR3 totals 14 residues. CDR1 and CDR2 (germline): SNHLY, FYNNEI. Trimming took off 2 bases at V and 7 bases at J, with 11 bases between the two ends.

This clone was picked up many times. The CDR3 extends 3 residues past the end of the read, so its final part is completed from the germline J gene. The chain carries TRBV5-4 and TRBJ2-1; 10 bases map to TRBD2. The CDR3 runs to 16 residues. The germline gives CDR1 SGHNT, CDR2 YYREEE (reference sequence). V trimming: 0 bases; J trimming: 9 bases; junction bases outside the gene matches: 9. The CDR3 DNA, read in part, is TGTGCCAGCAGCTTGGCGGGGCTAGCGGGAGCGGCTGAG. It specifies CASSLAGLAGAAE. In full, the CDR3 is CASSLAGLAGAAEQFF.

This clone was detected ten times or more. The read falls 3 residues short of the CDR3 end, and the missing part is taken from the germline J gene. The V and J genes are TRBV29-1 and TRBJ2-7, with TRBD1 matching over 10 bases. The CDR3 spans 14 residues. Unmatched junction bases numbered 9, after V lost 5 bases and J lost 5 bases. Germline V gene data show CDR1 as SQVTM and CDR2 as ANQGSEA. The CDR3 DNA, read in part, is TGCAGCGTTACCCCGGGACAGGGGTCCCACGAG. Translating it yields CSVTPGQGSHE. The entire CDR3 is CSVTPGQGSHEQYF.

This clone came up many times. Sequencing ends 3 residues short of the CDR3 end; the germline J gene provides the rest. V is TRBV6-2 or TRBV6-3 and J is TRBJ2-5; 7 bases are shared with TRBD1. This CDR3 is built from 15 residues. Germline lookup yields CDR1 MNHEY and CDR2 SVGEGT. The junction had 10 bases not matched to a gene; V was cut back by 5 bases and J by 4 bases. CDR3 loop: CASSPGQVYGETQYF. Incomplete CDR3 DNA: TGTGCCAGCAGTCCCGGACAGGTCTATGGAGAGACC.

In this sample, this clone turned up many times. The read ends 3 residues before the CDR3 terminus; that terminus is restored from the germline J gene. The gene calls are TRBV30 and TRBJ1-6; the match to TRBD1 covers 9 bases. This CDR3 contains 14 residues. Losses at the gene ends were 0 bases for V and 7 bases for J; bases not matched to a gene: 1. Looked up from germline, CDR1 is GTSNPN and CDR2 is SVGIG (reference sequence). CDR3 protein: CAWSVGTGNSPLHF. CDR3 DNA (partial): TGTGCCTGGAGTGTAGGGACAGGGAATTCACCC.

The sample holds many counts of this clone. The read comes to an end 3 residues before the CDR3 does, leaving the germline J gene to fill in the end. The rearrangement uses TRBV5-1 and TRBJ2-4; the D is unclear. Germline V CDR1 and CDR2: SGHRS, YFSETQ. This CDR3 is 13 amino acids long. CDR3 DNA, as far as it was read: TGCGCCAGCAGCTTGGAAAGACAATCATCT. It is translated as CASSLERQSS. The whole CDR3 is CASSLERQSSQYF. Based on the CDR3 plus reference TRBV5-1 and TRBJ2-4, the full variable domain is KAGVTQTPRYLIKTRGQQVTLSCSPISGHRSVSWYQQTPGQGLQFLFEYFSETQRNKGNFPGRFSGRQFSNSRSEMNVSTLELGDSALYLCASSLERQSSQYFGAGTRLSVL.

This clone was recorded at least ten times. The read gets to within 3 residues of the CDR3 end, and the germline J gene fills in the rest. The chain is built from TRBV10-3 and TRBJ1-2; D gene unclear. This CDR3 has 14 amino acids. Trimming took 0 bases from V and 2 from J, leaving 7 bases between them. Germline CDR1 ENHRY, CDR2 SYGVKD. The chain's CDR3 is CAISESVGNYGYTF. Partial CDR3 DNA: TGTGCCATCAGTGAGTCGGTGGGCAACTATGGC.

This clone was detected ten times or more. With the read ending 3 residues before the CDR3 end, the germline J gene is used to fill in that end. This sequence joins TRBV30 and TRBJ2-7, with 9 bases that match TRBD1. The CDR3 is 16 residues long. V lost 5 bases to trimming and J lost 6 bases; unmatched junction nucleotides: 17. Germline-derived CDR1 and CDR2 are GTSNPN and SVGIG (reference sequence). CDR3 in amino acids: CAWAPIPGQGSSEQYF. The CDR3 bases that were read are TGTGCCTGGGCCCCTATACCGGGACAGGGCTCCAGCGAG.

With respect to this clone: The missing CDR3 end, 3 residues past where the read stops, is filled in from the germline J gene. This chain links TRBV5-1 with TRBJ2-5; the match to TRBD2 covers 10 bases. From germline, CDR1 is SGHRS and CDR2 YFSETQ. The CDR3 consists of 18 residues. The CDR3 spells CASSLVELAGARRDTQYF. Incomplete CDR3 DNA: TGCGCCAGCAGCTTGGTGGAGCTAGCGGGAGCACGGAGGGATACC.

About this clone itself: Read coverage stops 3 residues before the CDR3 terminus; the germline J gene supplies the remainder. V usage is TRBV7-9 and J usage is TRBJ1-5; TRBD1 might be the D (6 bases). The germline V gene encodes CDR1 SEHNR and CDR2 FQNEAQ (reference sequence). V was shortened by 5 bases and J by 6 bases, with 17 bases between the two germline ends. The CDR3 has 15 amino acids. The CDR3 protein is CASSPAGGAGQPQHF. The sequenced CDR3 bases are TGTGCCAGCAGCCCCGCCGGGGGGGCGGGTCAGCCC.

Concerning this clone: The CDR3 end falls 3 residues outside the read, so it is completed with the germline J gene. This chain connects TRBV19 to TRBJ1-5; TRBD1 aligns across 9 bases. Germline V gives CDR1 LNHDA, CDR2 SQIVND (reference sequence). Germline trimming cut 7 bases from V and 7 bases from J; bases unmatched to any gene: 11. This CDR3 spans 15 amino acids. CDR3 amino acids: CASTALPGQGQPQHF. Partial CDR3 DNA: TGTGCCAGTACCGCCTTACCGGGACAGGGCCAGCCC.

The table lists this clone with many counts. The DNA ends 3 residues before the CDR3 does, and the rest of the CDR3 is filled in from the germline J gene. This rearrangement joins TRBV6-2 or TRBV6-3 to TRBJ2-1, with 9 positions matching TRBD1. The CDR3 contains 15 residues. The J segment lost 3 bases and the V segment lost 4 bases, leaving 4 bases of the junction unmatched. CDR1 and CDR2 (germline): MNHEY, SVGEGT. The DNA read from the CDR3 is TGTGCCAGCAGTTCAAGGGACAGGGTCTACAATGAG. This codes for CASSSRDRVYNE. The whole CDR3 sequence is CASSSRDRVYNEQFF.

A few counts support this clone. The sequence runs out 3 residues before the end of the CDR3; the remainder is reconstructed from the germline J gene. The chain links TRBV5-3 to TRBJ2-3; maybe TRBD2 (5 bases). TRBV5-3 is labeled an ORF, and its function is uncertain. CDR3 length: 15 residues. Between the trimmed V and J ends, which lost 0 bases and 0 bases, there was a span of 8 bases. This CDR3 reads CARSLAGNSTDTQYF. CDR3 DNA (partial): TGTGCCAGAAGCTTGGCGGGGAATAGCACAGATACG.